The clone carrying this TCR beta chain was seen only a few times. Its antigen remains unidentified. These data come from a study of neurological immune-mediated disorders. Germline CDR1 and CDR2: DFQATT and SNEGSKA (reference sequence). The ends lost 7 bases at V and 2 bases at J; junction bases unmatched: 9. CDR3 length: 14 amino acids. Study observations and caveats: It was the repertoires of 18 of 34 multiple sclerosis patients that phylogenetic grouping placed in one related-CDR3 cluster, which is a possible signature. The greatest degree of TCR clonal expansion was observed in HTLV-1-associated myelopathy, with the lowest in multiple sclerosis, below that of healthy controls.

Unsorted libraries were derived from 2 million PBMCs stored at -80 C. TCRdb reprocessed the 5' RACE reads via MiXCR and lists one record per CDR3 protein. This sample has some 46,000 distinct CDR3 sequences, with around 4.5% found just once. The gene calls are TRBV20-1 and TRBJ2-5, with TRBD2 matching 8 bases. This TCR came from a woman aged 55-70 years with multiple sclerosis. Sequenced input: PBMCs. CDR3 residues: CSGYRGGRQETQYF. The DNA for the CDR3 is TGCAGTGGATACCGGGGGGGCAGACAAGAGACCCAGTACTTC.